Included here is one TCR beta chain sequence, with context. Its antigen is as yet unknown. TCRdb keeps only in-frame clones here, not all; method: immunoSEQ multiplex PCR. The repertoire holds 90,000 to 120,000 clones, under 95% seen once, with under 25% in the top ten. Trimming at V came to 4 bases and at J to 6 bases, leaving 6 bases not matched to a gene. The CDR3 is 14 residues long. The germline V gene encodes CDR1 SGHAT and CDR2 FQNNGV. The data are from a study of T cell responses to AZD1222 COVID-19 vaccine. Study results and caveats: White British ancestry dominated among donors, who included more females, and clonal diversity was possibly underestimated.

This specimen was peripheral blood, taken on day 0 of AZD1222 vaccination. The chain has TRBV11-2 and TRBJ2-7; 10 nucleotides align to TRBD1. The sequence came from an adult in good health. CDR3 nucleotide sequence: TGTGCCAGCAGCTCCATGACAGGGGGCTTCGAGCAGTACTTC. This codes for CASSSMTGGFEQYF.